The rows below give T cell receptor beta chains drawn from one sample of a study of blood T cell dynamics during melanoma immunotherapy. Generated by immunoSEQ multiplex PCR, the TCRdb table keeps only in-frame clones and is missing some. This sample has some 9,800 clones, with roughly nine tenths found just once. Sequences were derived from blood, sampled from a patient treated with checkpoint blockade. Source of these receptors: a human donor with melanoma. The CDR3 runs from the conserved cysteine through the conserved F or W. A D gene is named only where the DNA matches it firmly. Rows may omit the clone size; those that give it use once, few, many or a size class.

>.|TRBV11-3|TRBJ2-1|.
CASSLQGYNEQFF
TGTGCCAGCAGCCTCCAGGGATACAATGAGCAGTTCTTC
>TRBD1|TRBV7-9|TRBJ2-5|.
CASSPGQGGKTQYF
TGTGCCAGCAGCCCGGGACAGGGGGGGAAGACCCAGTACTTC
>TRBD2|TRBV19|TRBJ2-3|.
CASSIGLAVDTQYF
TGTGCCAGTAGTATAGGCCTAGCGGTAGATACGCAGTATTTT
>.|TRBV5-6|TRBJ2-1|.
CASSLVEWGALFNEQFF
TGTGCCAGCAGCTTGGTTGAGTGGGGGGCGCTTTTCAATGAGCAGTTCTTC
>.|TRBV4-2|TRBJ1-1|few
CASSQVPGRRTEAFF
TGTGCCAGCAGCCAAGTCCCGGGAAGGAGAACTGAAGCTTTCTTT
>TRBD1|TRBV7-8|TRBJ1-1|.
CASSPTGGVNTEAFF
TGTGCCAGCAGCCCTACAGGGGGGGTGAACACTGAAGCTTTCTTT
>.|TRBV4-1|TRBJ1-1|.
CASSPGFAVNTEAFF
TGCGCCAGCAGCCCAGGCTTCGCGGTGAACACTGAAGCTTTCTTT
>.|TRBV18|TRBJ2-7|.
CASSPLGSSYEQYF
TGTGCCAGCTCACCACTCGGGAGCTCCTACGAGCAGTACTTC
>.|TRBV6-1|TRBJ2-7|.
CASSEVGLVVSYEQYF
TGTGCCAGCAGTGAAGTAGGGCTCGTGGTGTCGTACGAGCAGTACTTC
>.|TRBV30|TRBJ2-7|.
CAWSLVGAYEQYF
TGTGCCTGGAGTTTAGTCGGGGCATACGAGCAGTACTTC
>.|TRBV29-1|TRBJ2-7|.
CSVEDPTPGSYEQYF
TGCAGCGTTGAAGACCCCACGCCCGGGAGTTACGAGCAGTACTTC
>.|TRBV7-6|TRBJ2-5|.
CASSLAPADQETQYF
TGTGCCAGCAGCTTAGCACCAGCGGACCAAGAGACCCAGTACTTC
>TRBD2|TRBV29-1|TRBJ2-3|.
CSVEGLAGGRADTQYF
TGCAGCGTTGAGGGACTAGCGGGAGGGCGGGCAGATACGCAGTATTTT
>TRBD2|TRBV18|TRBJ2-5|.
CASSPQRDRQETQYF
TGTGCCAGCTCACCACAGCGGGATAGACAAGAGACCCAGTACTTC
>.|TRBV5-8|TRBJ1-2|.
CASSQRQNYGYTF
TGTGCCAGCAGCCAGCGACAGAACTATGGCTACACCTTC
>.|TRBV7-9|TRBJ1-3|.
CASSLLRRGNTIYF
TGTGCCAGCAGCTTGCTACGGAGGGGAAACACCATATATTTT
>.|TRBV7-2|TRBJ1-1|.
CASSLNHQPNTEAFF
TGTGCCAGCAGCTTAAACCACCAGCCGAACACTGAAGCTTTCTTT
>.|TRBV13|TRBJ2-7|.
CASSPPFESEQYF
TGTGCCAGCAGCCCCCCCTTTGAATCCGAGCAGTACTTC
>.|TRBV5-8|TRBJ1-4|.
CASSFSSGTANEKLFF
TGTGCCAGCAGCTTCTCCTCCGGGACTGCGAATGAAAAACTGTTTTTT
>TRBD1|TRBV6-5|TRBJ1-3|.
CASSYTGTASGNTIYF
TGTGCCAGCAGTTACACCGGGACAGCATCTGGAAACACCATATATTTT
>TRBD2|TRBV13|TRBJ2-5|once
CASSSPGASGYGAQYF
TGTGCCAGCAGCTCTCCGGGAGCTAGCGGGTACGGGGCCCAGTACTTC
>TRBD1|TRBV28|TRBJ1-1|.
CASSLAQGASTEAFF
TGTGCCAGCAGTCTGGCACAGGGGGCGAGCACTGAAGCTTTCTTT
>.|TRBV5-6|TRBJ2-1|.
CASSFVDGPVEQFF
TGTGCCAGCAGCTTCGTGGACGGTCCCGTTGAGCAGTTCTTC
>.|TRBV4-2|TRBJ2-2|.
CASSPQENTGELFF
TGTGCCAGCAGCCCACAGGAAAACACCGGGGAGCTGTTTTTT
>TRBD1|TRBV18|TRBJ1-1|.
CASSPKRQGVKTEAFF
TGTGCCAGCTCACCCAAGAGACAGGGGGTTAAAACTGAAGCTTTCTTT
>.|TRBV7-9|TRBJ1-5|few
CASTLGSGAGQPQHF
TGTGCCAGCACCCTCGGGTCAGGGGCGGGTCAGCCCCAGCATTTT
>TRBD2|TRBV19|TRBJ2-1|few
CASSQAGGRHEQFF
TGTGCCAGTAGCCAAGCGGGAGGGAGGCATGAGCAGTTCTTC
>.|TRBV6-5|TRBJ2-1|.
CASSYISGSSYNEQFF
TGTGCCAGCAGTTACATTAGCGGAAGCTCCTACAATGAGCAGTTCTTC
>.|TRBV14|TRBJ1-1|.
CASSQAWVGSEAFF
TGTGCCAGCAGCCAAGCTTGGGTCGGGTCTGAAGCTTTCTTT
>TRBD1|TRBV14|TRBJ1-2|few
CASSQAGWMKAGQGAYGYTF
TGTGCCAGCAGCCAAGCGGGCTGGATGAAAGCGGGACAGGGGGCATATGGCTACACCTTC
>.|TRBV6-4|TRBJ2-1|.
CASSDPASNNEQFF
TGTGCCAGCAGTGACCCCGCCAGTAACAATGAGCAGTTCTTC